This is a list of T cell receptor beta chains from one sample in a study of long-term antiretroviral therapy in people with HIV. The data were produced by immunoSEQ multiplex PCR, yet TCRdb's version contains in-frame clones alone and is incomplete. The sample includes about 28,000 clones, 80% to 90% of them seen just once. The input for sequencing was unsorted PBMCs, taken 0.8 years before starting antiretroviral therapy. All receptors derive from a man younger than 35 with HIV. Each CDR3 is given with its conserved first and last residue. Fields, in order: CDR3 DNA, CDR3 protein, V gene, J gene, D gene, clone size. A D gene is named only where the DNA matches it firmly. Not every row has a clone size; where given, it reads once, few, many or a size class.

CDR3nt: TGTGCCAGCTCACCACTGCACACTAGATCAACCTACACAGATACGCAGTATTTT
CDR3aa: CASSPLHTRSTYTDTQYF
v_gene: TRBV18
j_gene: TRBJ2-3
d_gene: .
abundance: .

CDR3nt: TGCAGCGTTGCACGGGGGCGCGGCGCTGAAGCTTTCTTT
CDR3aa: CSVARGRGAEAFF
v_gene: TRBV29-1
j_gene: TRBJ1-1
d_gene: .
abundance: .

CDR3nt: TGTGCCAGCAGCGTAATTGACTCTGGAAACACCATATATTTT
CDR3aa: CASSVIDSGNTIYF
v_gene: TRBV9
j_gene: TRBJ1-3
d_gene: .
abundance: .

CDR3nt: TGTGCCACCCGGAAAGGACTGAACAATCAGCCCCAGCATTTT
CDR3aa: CATRKGLNNQPQHF
v_gene: TRBV19
j_gene: TRBJ1-5
d_gene: .
abundance: once

CDR3nt: TGCGCCAGCAGCTTGGGGTACGCCCACAATGAGCAGTTCTTC
CDR3aa: CASSLGYAHNEQFF
v_gene: TRBV5-1
j_gene: TRBJ2-1
d_gene: .
abundance: .

CDR3nt: TGTGCCAGCAGCGTTACAGGGGGCGATTATCAGCCCCAGCATTTT
CDR3aa: CASSVTGGDYQPQHF
v_gene: TRBV7-9
j_gene: TRBJ1-5
d_gene: TRBD1
abundance: .

CDR3nt: TGTGCCAGCAGCTTGGCAGGACGTGGCTACACCTTC
CDR3aa: CASSLAGRGYTF
v_gene: TRBV5-6
j_gene: TRBJ1-2
d_gene: .
abundance: .

CDR3nt: TGTGCCAGCAGGGACTCTGGGGCCAACGTCCTGACTTTC
CDR3aa: CASRDSGANVLTF
v_gene: TRBV6-5
j_gene: TRBJ2-6
d_gene: .
abundance: once

CDR3nt: TGTGCCAGTACACTCTCGGGAACCGGGGAGCTGTTTTTT
CDR3aa: CASTLSGTGELFF
v_gene: TRBV19
j_gene: TRBJ2-2
d_gene: .
abundance: .

CDR3nt: TGTGCCAGCAGGCGGGAGACCGGGGAGCTGTTTTTT
CDR3aa: CASRRETGELFF
v_gene: TRBV6-6
j_gene: TRBJ2-2
d_gene: TRBD2
abundance: .

CDR3nt: TGTGCCAGCAGCTTCGGGGTAGGCTCGGAAAACATTCAGTACTTC
CDR3aa: CASSFGVGSENIQYF
v_gene: TRBV5-4
j_gene: TRBJ2-4
d_gene: .
abundance: .

CDR3nt: TGTGCCTGGAGTGCAGGACGAGGACCGCACTCTGGGGCCAACGTCCTGACTTTC
CDR3aa: CAWSAGRGPHSGANVLTF
v_gene: TRBV30
j_gene: TRBJ2-6
d_gene: .
abundance: .

CDR3nt: TGTGCCAGCAGCCTACCGGACAGGGGGGGGAATCAGCCCCAGCATTTT
CDR3aa: CASSLPDRGGNQPQHF
v_gene: TRBV7-2
j_gene: TRBJ1-5
d_gene: TRBD1
abundance: .

CDR3nt: TGCGCCAGCAGCTTGAGTCTAGCGGGGGGTGATACGCAGTATTTT
CDR3aa: CASSLSLAGGDTQYF
v_gene: TRBV5-1
j_gene: TRBJ2-3
d_gene: TRBD2
abundance: .

CDR3nt: TGTGCCAGCACCCCCAAACGGGGGGGAAGGCTGTTTTTT
CDR3aa: CASTPKRGGRLFF
v_gene: TRBV27
j_gene: TRBJ1-4
d_gene: .
abundance: .

CDR3nt: TGCGCCAGCAGCTCCACACCGAGCGGTGGTGTTGAAAAACTGTTTTTT
CDR3aa: CASSSTPSGGVEKLFF
v_gene: TRBV5-1
j_gene: TRBJ1-4
d_gene: .
abundance: once

CDR3nt: TGCGCCAGCAGTCTTCGGGACACGTCTTACACTGAAGCTTTCTTT
CDR3aa: CASSLRDTSYTEAFF
v_gene: TRBV10-2
j_gene: TRBJ1-1
d_gene: .
abundance: .

CDR3nt: TGTGCCAGCAGTTACGGGGCCGGGACAGGGCGCGAGCAGTACTTC
CDR3aa: CASSYGAGTGREQYF
v_gene: TRBV6-6
j_gene: TRBJ2-7
d_gene: TRBD1
abundance: .